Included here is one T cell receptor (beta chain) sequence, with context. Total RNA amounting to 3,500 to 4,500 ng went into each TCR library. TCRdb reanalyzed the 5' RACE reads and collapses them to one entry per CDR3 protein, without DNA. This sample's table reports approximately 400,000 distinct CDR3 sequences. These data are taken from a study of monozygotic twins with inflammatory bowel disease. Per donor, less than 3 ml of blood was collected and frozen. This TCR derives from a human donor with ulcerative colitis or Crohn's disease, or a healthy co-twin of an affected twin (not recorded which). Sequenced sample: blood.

CDR3 amino acids: CASRLTSIMNTEAFF. The J gene is TRBJ1-1, the V gene TRBV28. CDR1 MDHEN and CDR2 SYDVKM come from the germline V gene. This CDR3 comprises 15 residues.